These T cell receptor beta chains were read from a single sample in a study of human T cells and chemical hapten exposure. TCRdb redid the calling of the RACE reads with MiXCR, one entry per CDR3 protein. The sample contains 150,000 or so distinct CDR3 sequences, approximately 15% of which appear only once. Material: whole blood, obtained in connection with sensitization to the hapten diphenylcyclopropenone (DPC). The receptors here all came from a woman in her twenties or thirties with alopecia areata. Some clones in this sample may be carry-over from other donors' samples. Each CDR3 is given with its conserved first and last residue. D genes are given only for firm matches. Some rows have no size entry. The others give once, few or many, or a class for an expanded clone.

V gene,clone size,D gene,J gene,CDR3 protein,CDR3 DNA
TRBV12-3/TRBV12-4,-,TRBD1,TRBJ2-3,CASSLTTGGGTDTQYF,TGTGCCAGCAGTTTAACAACAGGGGGTGGCACAGATACGCAGTATTTT
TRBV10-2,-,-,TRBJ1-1,CASSESFGFEAFF,TGCGCCAGCAGTGAGTCATTTGGGTTTGAAGCTTTCTTT
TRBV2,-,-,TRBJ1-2,CASSPQGGIGGYTF,TGTGCCAGCAGTCCCCAAGGGGGAATTGGAGGCTACACCTTC
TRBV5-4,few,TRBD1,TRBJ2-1,CASEGQGSYNEQFF,TGTGCCAGCGAAGGACAGGGGTCCTACAATGAGCAGTTCTTC
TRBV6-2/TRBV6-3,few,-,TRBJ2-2,CASRTRGTSGELFF,TGTGCCAGCAGAACCCGGGGGACATCCGGGGAGCTGTTTTTT
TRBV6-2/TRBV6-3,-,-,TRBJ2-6,CASSYLKRISGANVLTF,TGTGCCAGCAGTTACTTAAAACGAATCTCTGGGGCCAACGTCCTGACTTTC
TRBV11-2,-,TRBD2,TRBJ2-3,CASSLLPSGGVSTDTQYF,TGTGCCAGCAGCTTATTACCTAGCGGGGGGGTCAGCACAGATACGCAGTATTTT
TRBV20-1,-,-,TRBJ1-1,CSAKAVFLGEAFF,TGCAGTGCTAAAGCGGTCTTTTTGGGGGAAGCTTTCTTT
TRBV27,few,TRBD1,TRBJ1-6,CASSLYQGARSNSPLHF,TGTGCCAGCAGTTTATATCAGGGGGCCCGGTCAAATTCACCCCTCCACTTT
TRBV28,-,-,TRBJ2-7,CASSLYRRLYEQYF,TGTGCCAGCAGTTTATATAGGCGCCTCTACGAGCAGTACTTC
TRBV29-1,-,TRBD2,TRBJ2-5,CSVTGGAGLAEGETQYF,TGCAGCGTTACAGGGGGTGCGGGACTAGCGGAAGGGGAGACCCAGTACTTC
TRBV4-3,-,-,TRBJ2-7,CASSQDRATTYEQYF,TGCGCCAGCAGCCAAGATAGGGCCACAACCTACGAGCAGTACTTC
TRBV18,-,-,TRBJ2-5,CASSPGTPSYQETQYF,TGTGCCAGCTCACCGGGGACACCCTCGTACCAAGAGACCCAGTACTTC
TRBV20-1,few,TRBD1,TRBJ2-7,CSAPGQGIREQYF,TGCAGTGCTCCGGGACAGGGGATCCGCGAGCAGTACTTC
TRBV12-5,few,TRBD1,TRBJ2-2,CASQYGQGAIGELFF,TGTGCTAGCCAATATGGACAGGGGGCAATCGGGGAGCTGTTTTTT
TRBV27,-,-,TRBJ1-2,CASSLRPGQDYGYTF,TGTGCCAGCAGTTTAAGGCCAGGACAAGACTATGGCTACACCTTC
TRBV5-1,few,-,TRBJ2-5,CASRWDAGTQYF,TGCGCCAGCAGGTGGGACGCGGGGACCCAGTACTTC
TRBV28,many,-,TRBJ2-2,CASSRAGVTGELFF,TGTGCCAGCAGTCGGGCAGGGGTAACCGGGGAGCTGTTTTTT
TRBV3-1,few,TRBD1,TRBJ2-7,CASSFYPGQVTYEQYF,TGTGCCAGCAGTTTCTATCCGGGACAGGTCACCTACGAGCAGTACTTC
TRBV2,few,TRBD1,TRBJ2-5,CATKGQGFSQYF,TGTGCCACCAAGGGACAGGGGTTTTCCCAGTACTTC
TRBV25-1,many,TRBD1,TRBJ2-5,CASSWDSQETQYF,TGTGCCAGCAGCTGGGACAGCCAAGAGACCCAGTACTTC
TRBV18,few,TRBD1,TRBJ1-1,CASSTGTGLEAFF,TGTGCCAGCTCGACCGGGACAGGGCTAGAAGCTTTCTTT
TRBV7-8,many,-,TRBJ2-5,CASSLETGQGRETQYF,TGTGCCAGCAGCTTAGAAACGGGACAAGGGAGGGAGACCCAGTACTTC
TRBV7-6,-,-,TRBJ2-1,CASSLDLGSRGHNEQFF,TGTGCCAGCAGCTTAGACTTGGGGTCGCGGGGCCACAATGAGCAGTTCTTC
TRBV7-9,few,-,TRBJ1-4,CASSLGWTESEKLFF,TGTGCCAGCAGCTTAGGTTGGACAGAGAGTGAAAAACTGTTTTTT
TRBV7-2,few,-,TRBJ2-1,CASSMRGGEQFF,TGTGCCAGCAGCATGCGGGGCGGTGAGCAGTTCTTC
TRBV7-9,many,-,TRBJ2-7,CASSSEYEQYF,TGTGCCAGCAGCTCAGAGTACGAGCAGTACTTC
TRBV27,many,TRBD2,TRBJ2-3,CASSALAGGIDTQYF,TGTGCCAGCAGTGCTCTAGCGGGGGGGATAGATACGCAGTATTTT
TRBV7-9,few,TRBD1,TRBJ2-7,CASSPGTGFYEQYF,TGTGCCAGCAGCCCAGGGACAGGTTTCTACGAGCAGTACTTC
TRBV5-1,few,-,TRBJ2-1,CASSPSPTVTPVNEQFF,TGCGCCAGCAGCCCTTCCCCAACAGTCACTCCTGTAAATGAGCAGTTCTTC
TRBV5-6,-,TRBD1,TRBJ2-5,CASSGTGQSEETQYF,TGTGCCAGCAGCGGGACAGGGCAGTCGGAAGAGACCCAGTACTTC
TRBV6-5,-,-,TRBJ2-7,CASSYRPGEQYF,TGTGCCAGCAGTTACCGACCGGGTGAGCAGTACTTC
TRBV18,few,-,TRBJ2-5,CASSPPFVVETQYF,TGTGCCAGCTCACCCCCGTTCGTAGTCGAGACCCAGTACTTC
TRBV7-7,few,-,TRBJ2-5,CASSLNSLGTQYF,TGTGCTAGCAGCTTAAATTCCTTAGGGACCCAGTACTTC
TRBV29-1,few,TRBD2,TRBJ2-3,CSVDINAGATDTQYF,TGCAGCGTTGATATAAACGCGGGAGCCACAGATACGCAGTATTTT
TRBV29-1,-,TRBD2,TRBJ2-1,CSVVAGPQFF,TGCAGCGTTGTAGCGGGACCCCAGTTCTTC
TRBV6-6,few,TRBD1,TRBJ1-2,CASSYAGTGYGYTF,TGTGCCAGCAGTTATGCCGGGACAGGGTATGGCTACACCTTC
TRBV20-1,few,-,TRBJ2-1,CSARVREAPYNEQFF,TGCAGTGCTAGAGTCAGGGAGGCCCCCTACAATGAGCAGTTCTTC
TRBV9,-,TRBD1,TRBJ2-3,CASSRPLDRASTDTQYF,TGTGCCAGCAGCCGACCCTTGGACAGGGCTAGCACAGATACGCAGTATTTT
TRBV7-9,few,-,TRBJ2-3,CASSPSAAGRSTDTQYF,TGTGCCAGCAGCCCGAGTGCGGCGGGACGAAGCACAGATACGCAGTATTTT
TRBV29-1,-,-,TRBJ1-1,CSVGNRLNTEAFF,TGCAGCGTTGGTAACCGACTAAACACTGAAGCTTTCTTT
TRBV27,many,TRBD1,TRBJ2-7,CASRPTGSYEQYF,TGTGCCAGCAGGCCGACAGGGTCCTACGAGCAGTACTTC
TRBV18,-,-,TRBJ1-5,CASSTGEDQPQHF,TGTGCCAGCTCTACCGGGGAGGATCAGCCCCAGCATTTT
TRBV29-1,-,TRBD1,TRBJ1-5,CSVATGTGDNQPQHF,TGCAGCGTTGCGACAGGGACCGGGGACAATCAGCCCCAGCATTTT
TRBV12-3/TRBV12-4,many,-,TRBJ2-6,CASSLAGGANVLTF,TGTGCCAGCAGTTTAGCGGGTGGGGCCAACGTCCTGACTTTC
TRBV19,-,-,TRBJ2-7,CASSMGAARYEQYF,TGTGCCAGTAGTATGGGGGCAGCCCGATACGAGCAGTACTTC
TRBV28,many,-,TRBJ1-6,CASSLSSYNSPLHF,TGTGCCAGCAGTTTATCCAGTTATAATTCACCCCTCCACTTT
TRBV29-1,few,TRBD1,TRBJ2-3,CSVVPGTVADTQYF,TGCAGCGTTGTCCCCGGGACAGTCGCAGATACGCAGTATTTT
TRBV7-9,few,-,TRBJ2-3,CASGSLAGVTDTQYF,TGTGCCAGCGGCAGCCTGGCCGGGGTCACAGATACGCAGTATTTT
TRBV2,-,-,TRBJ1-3,CASSETDSTIYF,TGTGCCAGCAGTGAAACGGACAGCACGATATATTTT
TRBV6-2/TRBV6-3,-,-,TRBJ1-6,CASSVIGSPLHF,TGTGCCAGCAGTGTCATAGGATCACCCCTCCACTTT
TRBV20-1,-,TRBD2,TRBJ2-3,CSAAPSGRTDTQYF,TGCAGTGCTGCCCCTAGCGGGAGAACAGATACGCAGTATTTT
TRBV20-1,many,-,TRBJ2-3,CSAADTQYF,TGCAGTGCTGCGGATACGCAGTATTTT
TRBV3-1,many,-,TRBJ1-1,CASSLGDRWGNTEAFF,TGTGCCAGCAGCCTTGGGGACCGGTGGGGGAACACTGAAGCTTTCTTT